The 14 T cell receptor beta chains presented below share a single source sample, sequenced in a study of T cell responses to AZD1222 COVID-19 vaccine. Generated by immunoSEQ multiplex PCR, the TCRdb table keeps only in-frame clones and is missing some. The data hold 100,000 to 120,000 clones, with 94% observed a single time. The sample consisted of peripheral blood, taken 28 days after the second AZD1222 dose. The receptors come from an adult who received the AZD1222 COVID-19 vaccine.

This chain joins TRBV5-6 and TRBJ1-2, with TRBD1 matching 7 bases. The CDR3 is 15 residues long. J lost 3 bases, V lost 3 bases, and 8 bases had no gene match. Germline V lookup: CDR1 SGHDT, CDR2 YYEEEE. CDR3 DNA: TGTGCCAGCAGCTGGGACAGTTCAGGGGACTATGGCTACACCTTC. It codes for CASSWDSSGDYGYTF.

J is TRBJ2-3 and V is TRBV3-1 (or the pseudogene TRBV3-2), with D possibly being TRBD1 or TRBD2 (5 bases each). Germline V gene data show CDR1 as LGHDT and CDR2 as YNNKEL (reference sequence). Deletions cut 4 bases from V and 2 bases from J, with 16 bases between. There are 16 residues in the CDR3. The chain's CDR3 is CASSRYLTGTTDTQYF. The CDR3 DNA reads TGTGCCAGCAGCCGGTACCTAACCGGGACCACAGATACGCAGTATTTT.

The chain is built from TRBV7-6 and TRBJ2-1, with TRBD1 identical over 8 bases. Germline lookup yields CDR1 SGHVS and CDR2 FNYEAQ. With 0 bases clipped from V and 9 bases from J, the junction kept 7 bases outside the gene matches. This CDR3 comprises 15 residues. This CDR3 reads CASSLAHRGVGEQFF. The CDR3 bases are TGTGCCAGCAGCTTAGCGCACAGGGGGGTGGGTGAGCAGTTCTTC.

The rearrangement joins TRBV27 to TRBJ2-7; D is unclear. CDR1 and CDR2 from the germline V gene are MNHEY and SMNVEV (reference sequence). The ends were cut back, 0 bases at V and 0 bases at J, with 6 bases in the middle. CDR3 size: 14 residues. This CDR3 is CASSLSKVSYEQYF. DNA for the CDR3: TGTGCCAGCAGTTTATCCAAAGTCTCCTACGAGCAGTACTTC.

The chain recombines TRBV4-2 with TRBJ2-7; weak D call: TRBD1 (5 bases). Between the trimmed V and J ends, which lost 4 bases and 2 bases, there was a span of 18 bases. The CDR3 runs to 16 residues. Germline CDR1 LGHNA, CDR2 YNFKEQ. The CDR3 bases are TGTGCCAGCAGCCGCTACGAAGGCAGGGATGCCTACGAGCAGTACTTC. Residues: CASSRYEGRDAYEQYF.

The rearrangement uses TRBV15 and TRBJ1-3; D may be TRBD1 (5 bases). The ends were cut back, 0 bases at V and 11 bases at J, with 14 bases in the middle. There are 14 residues in the CDR3. Germline V gene sequence: CDR1 LNHNV, CDR2 YYDKDF (reference sequence). Here the CDR3 DNA reads TGTGCCACCAGCAGAGAGCGGGGGACTGCGTCCATATATTTT. It translates to CATSRERGTASIYF.

The V and J genes are TRBV15 and TRBJ1-1; no clear D. V dropped 2 bases and J dropped 1 base, with 8 bases sitting between them. The CDR3 runs 14 residues. CDR1 LNHNV and CDR2 YYDKDF come from the germline V gene (reference sequence). DNA for the CDR3: TGTGCCACCAGCAGAATTCACAGGAACACTGAAGCTTTCTTT. This codes for CATSRIHRNTEAFF.

The chain employs TRBV5-4 and TRBJ1-2; D gene ambiguous. V was shortened by 4 bases and J by 1 base, with 8 bases between the two germline ends. The CDR3 runs to 13 residues. The germline gives CDR1 SGHNT, CDR2 YYREEE (reference sequence). Here the CDR3 DNA reads TGTGCCAGCAGCCCCGATCTTAACTATGGCTACACCTTC. Protein sequence: CASSPDLNYGYTF.

The chain links TRBV7-9 to TRBJ1-2; D is ambiguous. This CDR3 contains 13 residues. V lost 4 bases, J lost 2 bases, and 8 bases lay in between. Germline values: CDR1 SEHNR, CDR2 FQNEAQ (reference sequence). The CDR3 spells CASSSGVNYGYTF. As DNA, the CDR3 is TGTGCCAGCAGCTCCGGCGTAAACTATGGCTACACCTTC.

This chain links TRBV7-6 with TRBJ2-7; 7 bases fit TRBD2. Germline assignment: CDR1 SGHVS and CDR2 FNYEAQ. The CDR3 extends over 16 amino acids. After removal of 4 bases from V and 2 bases from J, the junction contained 11 bases not matched to a gene. CDR3 loop: CASSWKAGTEAYEQYF. In nucleotides, the CDR3 is TGTGCCAGCAGCTGGAAAGCGGGGACTGAAGCCTACGAGCAGTACTTC.

The V gene is TRBV5-4, the J gene TRBJ2-1, with 7 nucleotides matching TRBD1. With V trimmed by 10 bases and J by 7 bases, 8 bases remained unmatched. The V gene's germline CDR1 is SGHNT and CDR2 YYREEE (reference sequence). The CDR3 is made up of 12 amino acids. The CDR3 DNA follows: TGTGCCCGCCAGACAGGGAGAAATGAGCAGTTCTTC. The encoded protein is CARQTGRNEQFF.

The chain combines TRBV25-1 with TRBJ1-2, with 7 bases that match TRBD1. Germline V lookup: CDR1 MGHDK, CDR2 SYGVNS. J gave up 6 bases and V 5 bases, and 6 bases lay outside the gene matches. The CDR3 runs 13 residues. Here the CDR3 reads CASSLTGDHGYTF. DNA of the CDR3: TGTGCCAGCAGTCTCACAGGGGACCATGGCTACACCTTC.

The gene calls are TRBV14 and TRBJ1-1; D might be TRBD1 (6 bases). The CDR3 length is 16 residues. The germline gives CDR1 SGHDN, CDR2 FVKESK. V lost 3 bases to trimming and J lost 1 base, with 15 bases between them. CDR3 loop: CASSHDRTTWNTEAFF. The CDR3 bases are TGTGCCAGCAGCCATGACAGGACCACTTGGAACACTGAAGCTTTCTTT. The complete variable domain, with remaining parts taken from reference TRBV14 and TRBJ1-1, reads EAGVTQFPSHSVIEKGQTVTLRCDPISGHDNLYWYRRVMGKEIKFLLHFVKESKQDESGMPNNRFLAERTGGTYSTLKVQPAELEDSGVYFCASSHDRTTWNTEAFFGQGTRLTVV.

This chain links TRBV30 with TRBJ1-5; D gene uncertain. Germline V lookup: CDR1 GTSNPN, CDR2 SVGIG (reference sequence). The V end was cut by 1 base, the J end by 7 bases, with 17 bases between. The CDR3 is 15 amino acids. The CDR3 DNA sequence: TGTGCCTGGAGTGGTTCCCGACATAGTCAACAGCCCCAGCATTTT. Protein sequence: CAWSGSRHSQQPQHF. Combining the CDR3 with reference TRBV30 and TRBJ1-5 gives the whole variable domain SQTIHQWPATLVQPVGSPLSLECTVEGTSNPNLYWYRQAAGRGLQLLFYSVGIGQISSEVPQNLSASRPQDRQFILSSKKLLLSDSGFYLCAWSGSRHSQQPQHFGDGTRLSIL.